This T cell receptor beta chain was found in a study of metastatic and nonmetastatic thyroid tumors. Study overall: Across peripheral blood and tumor or nodule tissue samples taken from malignant and benign thyroid patients, the repertoires were compared with one another.

The CDR3 runs 13 residues. The V and J ends lost 3 bases and 3 bases respectively, with 9 bases between them. Germline CDR1 reads SGHRS; CDR2 reads YFSETQ. As regards this clone: Its antigen is not known.

Using MiXCR, TCRdb re-called clones from the PCR reads. Counted here are about 3,500 clones, about 40% occurring once; the ten biggest clones make up about 14%. Regarding the study as a whole: Compared with benign nodules, malignant thyroid tumors were reported to have significantly higher TCR beta diversity in both blood and tumor.

Until they underwent thyroid surgery, no patient had received any treatment. Sequenced: adjacent normal tissue. This TCR came from a male donor with papillary thyroid cancer or a benign thyroid nodule (not recorded which). Some clones in this sample may be carry-over from other donors' samples. This rearrangement joins TRBV5-1 to TRBJ1-2, with D possibly matching TRBD1 (5 bases). The CDR3 sequence: CASSSQVDYGYTF. DNA of the CDR3: TGCGCCAGCAGCTCACAGGTGGACTATGGCTACACCTTC.